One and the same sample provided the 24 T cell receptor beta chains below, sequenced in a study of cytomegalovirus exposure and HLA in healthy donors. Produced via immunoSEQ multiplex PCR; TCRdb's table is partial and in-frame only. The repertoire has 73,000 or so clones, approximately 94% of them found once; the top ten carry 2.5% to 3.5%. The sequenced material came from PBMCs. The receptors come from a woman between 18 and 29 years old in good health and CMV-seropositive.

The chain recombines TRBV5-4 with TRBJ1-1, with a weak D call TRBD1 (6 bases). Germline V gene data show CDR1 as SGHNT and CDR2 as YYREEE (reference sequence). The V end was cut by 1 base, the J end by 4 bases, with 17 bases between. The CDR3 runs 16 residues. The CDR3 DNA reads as TGTGCCAGCAGCTTGAGTGCGGGGGCGCGGGTCACTGAAGCTTTCTTT. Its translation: CASSLSAGARVTEAFF.

The CDR3 DNA sequence: TGTGCCAGCAGTTATGAGGCTGCAACTAATGAAAAACTGTTTTTT. Its translation: CASSYEAATNEKLFF. The chain carries TRBV6-5 and TRBJ1-4, with unresolved D. The V gene's germline CDR1 is MNHEY and CDR2 SVGAGI. There are 15 residues in the CDR3. The germline V and J ends were trimmed by 3 bases and 0 bases, with 8 bases remaining between them.

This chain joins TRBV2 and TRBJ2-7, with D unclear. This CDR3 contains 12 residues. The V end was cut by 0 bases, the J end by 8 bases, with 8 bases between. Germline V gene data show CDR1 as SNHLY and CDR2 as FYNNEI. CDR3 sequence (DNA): TGTGCCAGCAGTGAAGCGAGGTCAAAGCAGTACTTC. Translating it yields CASSEARSKQYF.

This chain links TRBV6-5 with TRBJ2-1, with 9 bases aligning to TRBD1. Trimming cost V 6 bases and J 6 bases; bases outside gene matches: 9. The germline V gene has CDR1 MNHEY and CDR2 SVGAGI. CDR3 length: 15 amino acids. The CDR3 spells CASSDTGGRGNEQFF. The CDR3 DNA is TGTGCCAGCAGCGACACAGGGGGCAGGGGCAATGAGCAGTTCTTC.

CDR3 protein: CASSFEGQGSGYTF. In DNA, the CDR3 is TGTGCCAGCAGTTTTGAGGGACAGGGGTCTGGCTACACCTTC. The chain recombines TRBV28 with TRBJ1-2, with 10 bases lining up with TRBD1. The length of the CDR3 is 14 residues. With 3 bases clipped from V and 7 bases from J, the junction kept 5 bases outside the gene matches. Germline loops: CDR1 MDHEN, CDR2 SYDVKM.

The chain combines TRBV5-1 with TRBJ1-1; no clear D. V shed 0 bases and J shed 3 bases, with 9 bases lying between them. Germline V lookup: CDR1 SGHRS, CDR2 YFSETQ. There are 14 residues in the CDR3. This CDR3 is CASSLVTPHTEAFF. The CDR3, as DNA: TGCGCCAGCAGCTTGGTAACACCTCACACTGAAGCTTTCTTT.

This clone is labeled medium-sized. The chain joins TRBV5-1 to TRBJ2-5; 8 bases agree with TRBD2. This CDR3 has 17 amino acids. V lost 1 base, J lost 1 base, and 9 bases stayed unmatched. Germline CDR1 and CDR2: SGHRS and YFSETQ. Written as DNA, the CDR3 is TGCGCCAGCAGCTTGTGGTTTGGCGGGGGGTCCCAAGAGACCCAGTACTTC. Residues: CASSLWFGGGSQETQYF.

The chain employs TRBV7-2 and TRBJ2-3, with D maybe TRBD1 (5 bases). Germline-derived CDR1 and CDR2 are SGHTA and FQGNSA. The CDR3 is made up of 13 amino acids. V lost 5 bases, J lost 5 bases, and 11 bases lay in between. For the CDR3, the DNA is TGTGCCAGCAGCGAACAAGGGGTAGATACGCAGTATTTT. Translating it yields CASSEQGVDTQYF.

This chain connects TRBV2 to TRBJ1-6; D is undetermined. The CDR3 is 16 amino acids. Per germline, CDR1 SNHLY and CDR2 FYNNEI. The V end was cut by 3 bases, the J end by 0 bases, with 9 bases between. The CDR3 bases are TGTGCCAGCAGTGAGGCGGGAGGCTCCTATAATTCACCCCTCCACTTT. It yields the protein CASSEAGGSYNSPLHF.

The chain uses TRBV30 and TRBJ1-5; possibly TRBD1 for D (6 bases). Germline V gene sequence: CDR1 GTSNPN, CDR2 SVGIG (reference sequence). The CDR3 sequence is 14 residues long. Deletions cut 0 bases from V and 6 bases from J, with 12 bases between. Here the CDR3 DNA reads TGTGCCTGGAGTGTGGGGGCAGGGACTCAGCCCCAGCATTTT. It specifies CAWSVGAGTQPQHF.

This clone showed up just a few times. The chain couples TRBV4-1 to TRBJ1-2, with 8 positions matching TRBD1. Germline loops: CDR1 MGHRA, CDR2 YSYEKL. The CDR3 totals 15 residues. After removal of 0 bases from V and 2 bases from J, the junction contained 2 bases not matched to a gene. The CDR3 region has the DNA TGCGCCAGCAGCCAAGACCGGACAGGGAACTATGGCTACACCTTC. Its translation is CASSQDRTGNYGYTF.

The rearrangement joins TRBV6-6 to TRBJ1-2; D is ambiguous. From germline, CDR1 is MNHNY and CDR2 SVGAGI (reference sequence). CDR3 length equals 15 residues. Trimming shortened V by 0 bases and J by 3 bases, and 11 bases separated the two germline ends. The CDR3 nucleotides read TGTGCCAGCAGTTACTCATTCTCCGGGTACTATGGCTACACCTTC. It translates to CASSYSFSGYYGYTF.

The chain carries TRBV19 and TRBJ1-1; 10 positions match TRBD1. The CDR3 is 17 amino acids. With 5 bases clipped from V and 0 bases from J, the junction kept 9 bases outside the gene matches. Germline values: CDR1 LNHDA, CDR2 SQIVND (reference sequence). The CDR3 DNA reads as TGTGCCAGTAGTTCGGGGACAGGGGCTTTTTTGAACACTGAAGCTTTCTTT. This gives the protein CASSSGTGAFLNTEAFF. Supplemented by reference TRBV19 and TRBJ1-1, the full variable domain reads DGGITQSPKYLFRKEGQNVTLSCEQNLNHDAMYWYRQDPGQGLRLIYYSQIVNDFQKGDIAEGYSVSREKKESFPLTVTSAQKNPTAFYLCASSSGTGAFLNTEAFFGQGTRLTVV.

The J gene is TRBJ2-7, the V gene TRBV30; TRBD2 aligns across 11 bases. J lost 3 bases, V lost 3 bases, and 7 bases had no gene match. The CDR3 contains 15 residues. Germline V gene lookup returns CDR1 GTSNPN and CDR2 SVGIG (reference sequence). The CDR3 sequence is CAWRVWGTSGYEQYF. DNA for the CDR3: TGTGCCTGGAGGGTCTGGGGGACTAGCGGCTACGAGCAGTACTTC.

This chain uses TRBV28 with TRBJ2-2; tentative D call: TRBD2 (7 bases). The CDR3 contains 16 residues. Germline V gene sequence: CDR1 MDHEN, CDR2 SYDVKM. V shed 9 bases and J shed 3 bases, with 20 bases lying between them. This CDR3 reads CASGGGSGRYTGELFF. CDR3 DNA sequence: TGTGCCAGTGGGGGCGGGAGTGGTAGATACACCGGGGAGCTGTTTTTT.

DNA of the CDR3: TGTGCCAGCAGTGAATTCGGGTTGAACACTGAAGCTTTCTTT. Its protein product is CASSEFGLNTEAFF. The rearrangement uses TRBV6-1 and TRBJ1-1; D call uncertain. The ends were cut back, 2 bases at V and 0 bases at J, with 7 bases in the middle. Germline-derived CDR1 and CDR2 are MNHNS and SASEGT. This CDR3 contains 14 residues.

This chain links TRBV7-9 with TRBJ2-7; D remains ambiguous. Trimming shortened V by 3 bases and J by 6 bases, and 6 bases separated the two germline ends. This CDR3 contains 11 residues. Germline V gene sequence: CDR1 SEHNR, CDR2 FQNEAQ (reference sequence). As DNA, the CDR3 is TGTGCCAGCAGCTTCGGCGGCGAGCAGTACTTC. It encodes CASSFGGEQYF. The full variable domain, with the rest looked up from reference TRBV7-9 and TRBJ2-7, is DTGVSQNPRHKITKRGQNVTFRCDPISEHNRLYWYRQTLGQGPEFLTYFQNEAQLEKSRLLSDRFSAERPKGSFSTLEIQRTEQGDSAMYLCASSFGGEQYFGPGTRLTVT.

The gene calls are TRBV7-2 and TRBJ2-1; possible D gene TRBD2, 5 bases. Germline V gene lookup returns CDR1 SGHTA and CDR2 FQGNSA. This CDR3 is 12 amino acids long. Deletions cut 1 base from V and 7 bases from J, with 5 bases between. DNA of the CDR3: TGTGCCAGCAGCTTAGGGAGGAATGAGCAGTTCTTC. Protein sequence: CASSLGRNEQFF.

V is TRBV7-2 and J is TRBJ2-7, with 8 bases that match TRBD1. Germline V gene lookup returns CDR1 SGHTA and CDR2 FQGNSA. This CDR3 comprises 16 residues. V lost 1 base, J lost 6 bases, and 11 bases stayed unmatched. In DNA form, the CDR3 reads TGTGCCAGCAGCTTAGAGTCCACCGGGACAGGTTCCGAGCAGTACTTC. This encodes CASSLESTGTGSEQYF. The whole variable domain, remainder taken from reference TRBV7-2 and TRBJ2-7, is GAGVSQSPSNKVTEKGKDVELRCDPISGHTALYWYRQSLGQGLEFLIYFQGNSAPDKSGLPSDRFSAERTGGSVSTLTIQRTQQEDSAVYLCASSLESTGTGSEQYFGPGTRLTVT.

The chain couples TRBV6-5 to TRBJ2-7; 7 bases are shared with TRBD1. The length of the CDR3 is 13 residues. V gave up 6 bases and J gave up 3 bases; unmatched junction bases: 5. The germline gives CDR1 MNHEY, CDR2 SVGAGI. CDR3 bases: TGTGCCAGCAGAACAGGGGCACGCTACGAGCAGTACTTC. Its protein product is CASRTGARYEQYF.

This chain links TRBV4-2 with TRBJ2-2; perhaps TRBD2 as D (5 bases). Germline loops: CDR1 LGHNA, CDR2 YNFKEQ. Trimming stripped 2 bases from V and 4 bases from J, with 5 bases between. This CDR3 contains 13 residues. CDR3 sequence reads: CASSQSGTGELFF. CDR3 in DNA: TGTGCCAGCAGCCAAAGCGGCACCGGGGAGCTGTTTTTT.

The DNA for the CDR3 is TGTGCCAGCAGTAGAAACCATCTGGGACAGGGCTACGATCAGCCCCAGCATTTT. Translation gives CASSRNHLGQGYDQPQHF. V is TRBV28 and J is TRBJ1-5, with 9 nucleotides matching TRBD1. V dropped 5 bases and J dropped 5; count of bases not matched to a gene: 16. CDR3 length equals 18 residues. CDR1 and CDR2 from the germline V gene are MDHEN and SYDVKM.

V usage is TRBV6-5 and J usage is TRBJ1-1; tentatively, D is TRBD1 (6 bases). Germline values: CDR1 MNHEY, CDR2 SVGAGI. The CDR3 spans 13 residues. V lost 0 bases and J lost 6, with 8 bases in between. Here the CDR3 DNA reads TGTGCCAGCAGTTACTCCAGGGGTCCTGAAGCTTTCTTT. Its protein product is CASSYSRGPEAFF.

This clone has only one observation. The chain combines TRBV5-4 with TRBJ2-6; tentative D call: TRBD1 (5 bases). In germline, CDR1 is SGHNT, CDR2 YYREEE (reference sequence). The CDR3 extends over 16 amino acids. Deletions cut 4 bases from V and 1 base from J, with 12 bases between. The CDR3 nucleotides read TGTGCCAGCAGCCCCGCCTACAGGTCTGGGGCCAACGTCCTGACTTTC. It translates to CASSPAYRSGANVLTF.